Listed below are T cell receptor beta chains from one sample, sequenced in a study of shared clonotypes between healthy human individuals. Assay: immunoSEQ multiplex PCR; the TCRdb copy retains only in-frame clones and omits some. The sample consists of about 360,000 clones, over 70% of them appearing once. Sequencing was performed on memory CD4+ T cells sorted from blood. The receptors stem from a man aged 25 to 40 in good health. The CDR3 runs from the conserved cysteine through the conserved F or W. The D gene is left open where the match is weak. Only some rows state a clone size, as once, few, many or a class for expanded clones.

j_gene	len	abundance	d_gene	v_gene	CDR3aa	CDR3nt
TRBJ2-1	17	.	TRBD1	TRBV7-9	CASSLDFGQGSYNEQFF	TGTGCCAGCAGCTTAGATTTCGGACAGGGCTCCTACAATGAGCAGTTCTTC
TRBJ2-1	13	few	.	TRBV6-1	CASTEFPENEQFF	TGTGCCAGCACCGAATTTCCTGAGAATGAGCAGTTCTTC
TRBJ2-7	14	.	.	TRBV5-1	CASSLGPLNDEQYF	TGCGCCAGCAGCTTGGGGCCCTTGAACGACGAGCAGTACTTC
TRBJ2-1	14	few	.	TRBV7-8	CASSLVETTNEQFF	TGTGCCAGCAGCTTAGTTGAGACTACCAATGAGCAGTTCTTC
TRBJ2-2	16	.	.	TRBV28	CASSLGGSGTAGELFF	TGTGCCAGCAGTTTAGGGGGCTCGGGGACGGCCGGGGAGCTGTTTTTT
TRBJ2-3	13	.	.	TRBV13	CASAKDVTDTQYF	TGTGCCAGCGCAAAGGATGTCACAGATACGCAGTATTTT
TRBJ2-5	14	.	TRBD1	TRBV10-3	CAIRQGAPEGTQYF	TGTGCCATCAGACAGGGGGCGCCTGAGGGGACCCAGTACTTC
TRBJ2-1	8	.	.	TRBV7-8	CAWRVGFF	TGTGCCTGGAGGGTTGGGTTCTTC
TRBJ2-1	15	.	.	TRBV6-4	CASSDSPGDYNEQFF	TGTGCCAGCAGTGATTCTCCAGGGGACTACAATGAGCAGTTCTTC
TRBJ2-7	16	few	.	TRBV7-2	CASSLMAGRISYEQYF	TGTGCCAGCAGCTTAATGGCGGGAAGGATCTCCTACGAGCAGTACTTC
TRBJ2-1	15	.	.	TRBV30	CAWRLGGASYNEQFF	TGTGCCTGGAGATTAGGGGGAGCTTCCTACAATGAGCAGTTCTTC
TRBJ2-2	15	.	TRBD2	TRBV28	CASRAGVGYTGELFF	TGTGCCAGCAGGGCGGGAGTGGGGTACACCGGGGAGCTGTTTTTT
TRBJ2-7	15	.	TRBD1	TRBV11-2	CASGLGTARSYEQYF	TGTGCCAGCGGCCTTGGGACAGCGCGCTCCTACGAGCAGTACTTC
TRBJ1-6	18	.	.	TRBV5-1	CASSLLLPGQGANSPLHF	TGCGCCAGCAGCTTGCTCCTCCCAGGGCAGGGTGCCAATTCACCCCTCCACTTT
TRBJ1-4	16	.	TRBD1	TRBV14	CASSHRRGQVNEKLFF	TGTGCCAGCAGCCACCGACGGGGACAGGTTAATGAAAAACTGTTTTTT
TRBJ1-4	17	.	TRBD1	TRBV10-3	CAIREPRLDRGDEKLFF	TGTGCCATCAGGGAGCCCCGCCTGGACAGGGGGGATGAAAAACTGTTTTTT
TRBJ2-1	12	.	.	TRBV7-2	CASSLGRGTLFF	TGTGCCAGCAGCTTAGGTCGGGGTACGCTGTTCTTC
TRBJ1-4	14	.	.	TRBV25-1	CASSESRPGQKLFF	TGTGCCAGCAGTGAATCCCGGCCAGGACAGAAACTGTTTTTT
TRBJ2-5	17	.	TRBD1	TRBV5-1	CASSLDPRTGMGETQYF	TGCGCCAGCAGCTTGGACCCTCGGACAGGGATGGGGGAGACCCAGTACTTC
TRBJ2-1	15	.	.	TRBV7-6	CASSLLGGADNEQFF	TGTGCCAGCAGCTTATTGGGCGGGGCTGACAATGAGCAGTTCTTC
TRBJ2-3	16	.	TRBD2	TRBV4-3	CASSQLAGAGTDTQYF	TGCGCCAGCAGCCAACTAGCGGGAGCGGGAACAGATACGCAGTATTTT
TRBJ1-2	14	.	.	TRBV5-1	CASSLGTRNYGYTF	TGCGCCAGCAGCTTGGGGACAAGGAACTATGGCTACACCTTC
TRBJ2-1	17	few	TRBD2	TRBV5-4	CASSFPTSGIRGNEQFF	TGTGCCAGCAGCTTTCCGACTAGCGGTATCAGGGGCAATGAGCAGTTCTTC
TRBJ2-5	13	.	.	TRBV5-1	CASGGAGQETQYF	TGCGCCAGCGGGGGGGCCGGGCAAGAGACCCAGTACTTC
TRBJ2-1	18	once	.	TRBV5-1	CASSLQPAGNPQDNEQFF	TGCGCCAGCAGCCTTCAACCGGCAGGTAACCCTCAGGACAATGAGCAGTTCTTC
TRBJ1-5	15	.	TRBD1	TRBV7-8	CASSSADRVNQPQHF	TGTGCCAGCAGCTCAGCGGACAGGGTCAATCAGCCCCAGCATTTT
TRBJ2-1	15	.	.	TRBV5-1	CASPLPPRNAIRCFF	TGCGCCAGCCCTTTACCCCCCAGGAACGCGATAAGGTGTTTCTTC
TRBJ1-2	18	.	TRBD1	TRBV5-1	CASSLEPGQWSDSHGYTF	TGCGCCAGCAGCTTGGAACCGGGACAGTGGTCCGATTCGCATGGCTACACCTTC
TRBJ2-6	20	.	TRBD2	TRBV4-3	CASSQHGTSGLSSGANVLTF	TGCGCCAGCAGCCAACACGGGACTAGCGGTCTCAGCTCTGGGGCCAACGTCCTGACTTTC
TRBJ2-1	14	many	TRBD1	TRBV10-1	CASSPGTGGAEQFF	TGCGCCAGCAGCCCAGGGACAGGGGGCGCCGAGCAGTTCTTC